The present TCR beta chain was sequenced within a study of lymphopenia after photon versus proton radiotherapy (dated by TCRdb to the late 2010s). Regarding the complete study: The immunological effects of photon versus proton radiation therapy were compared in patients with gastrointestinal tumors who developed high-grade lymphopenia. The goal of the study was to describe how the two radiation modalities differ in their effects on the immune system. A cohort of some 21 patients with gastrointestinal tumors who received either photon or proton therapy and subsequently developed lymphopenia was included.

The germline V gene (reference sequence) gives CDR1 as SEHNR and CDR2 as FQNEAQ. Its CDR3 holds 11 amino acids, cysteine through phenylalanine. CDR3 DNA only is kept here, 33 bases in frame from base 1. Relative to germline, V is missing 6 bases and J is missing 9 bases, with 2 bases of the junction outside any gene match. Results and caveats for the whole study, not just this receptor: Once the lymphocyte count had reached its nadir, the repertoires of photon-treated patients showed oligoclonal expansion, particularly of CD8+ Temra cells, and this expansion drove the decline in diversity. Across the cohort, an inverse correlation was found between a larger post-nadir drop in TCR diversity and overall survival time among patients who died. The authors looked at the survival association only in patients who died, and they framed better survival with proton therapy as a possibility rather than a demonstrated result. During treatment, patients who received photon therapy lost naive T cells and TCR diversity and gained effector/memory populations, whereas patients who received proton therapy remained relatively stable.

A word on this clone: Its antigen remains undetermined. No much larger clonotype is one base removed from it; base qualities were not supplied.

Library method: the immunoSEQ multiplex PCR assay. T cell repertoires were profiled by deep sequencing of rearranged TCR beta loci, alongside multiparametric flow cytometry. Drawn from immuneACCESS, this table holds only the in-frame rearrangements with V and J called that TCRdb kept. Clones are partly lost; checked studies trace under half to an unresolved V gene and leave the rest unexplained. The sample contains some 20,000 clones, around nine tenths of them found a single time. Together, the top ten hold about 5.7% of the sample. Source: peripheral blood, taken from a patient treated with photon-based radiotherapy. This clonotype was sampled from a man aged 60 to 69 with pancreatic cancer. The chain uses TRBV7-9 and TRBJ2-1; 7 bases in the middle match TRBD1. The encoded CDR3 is CASRRQGEQFF. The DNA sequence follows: TGTGCCAGCAGGAGACAGGGTGAGCAGTTCTTC.